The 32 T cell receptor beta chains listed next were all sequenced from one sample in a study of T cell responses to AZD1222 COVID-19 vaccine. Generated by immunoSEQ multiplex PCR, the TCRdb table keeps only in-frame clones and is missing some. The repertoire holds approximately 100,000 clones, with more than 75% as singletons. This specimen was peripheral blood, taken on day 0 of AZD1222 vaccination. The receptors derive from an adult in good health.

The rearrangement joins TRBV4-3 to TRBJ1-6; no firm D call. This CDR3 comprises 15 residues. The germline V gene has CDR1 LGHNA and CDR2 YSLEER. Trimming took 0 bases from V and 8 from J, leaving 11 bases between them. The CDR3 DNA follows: TGCGCCAGCAGCCAAGATGAGTCTGGGGATTCACCCCTCCACTTT. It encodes CASSQDESGDSPLHF.

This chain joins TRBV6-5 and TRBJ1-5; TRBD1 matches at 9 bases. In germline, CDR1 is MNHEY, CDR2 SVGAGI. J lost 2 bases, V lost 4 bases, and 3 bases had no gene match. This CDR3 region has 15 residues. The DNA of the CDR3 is TGTGCCAGCAGTTCCGACAGGGGGGGCAATCAGCCCCAGCATTTT. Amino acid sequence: CASSSDRGGNQPQHF.

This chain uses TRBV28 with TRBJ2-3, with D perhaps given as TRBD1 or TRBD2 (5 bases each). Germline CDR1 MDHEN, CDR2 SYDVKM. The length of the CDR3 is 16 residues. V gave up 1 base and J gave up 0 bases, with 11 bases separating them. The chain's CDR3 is CASSLSGTLSTDTQYF. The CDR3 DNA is TGTGCCAGCAGTTTATCGGGGACGCTAAGCACAGATACGCAGTATTTT.

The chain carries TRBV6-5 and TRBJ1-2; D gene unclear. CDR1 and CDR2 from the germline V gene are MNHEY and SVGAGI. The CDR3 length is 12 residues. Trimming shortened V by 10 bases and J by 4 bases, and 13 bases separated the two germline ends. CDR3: CANTTAFYGYTF. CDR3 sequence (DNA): TGTGCCAATACCACAGCGTTCTATGGCTACACCTTC.

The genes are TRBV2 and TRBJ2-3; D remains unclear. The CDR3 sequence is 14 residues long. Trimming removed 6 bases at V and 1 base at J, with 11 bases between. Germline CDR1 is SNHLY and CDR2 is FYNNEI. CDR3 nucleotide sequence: TGTGCCAGCAGGAACATCGAGGGCACAGATACGCAGTATTTT. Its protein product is CASRNIEGTDTQYF.

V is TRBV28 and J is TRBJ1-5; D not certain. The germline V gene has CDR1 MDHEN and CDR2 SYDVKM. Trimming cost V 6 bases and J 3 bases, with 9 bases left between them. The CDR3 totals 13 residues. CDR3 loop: CASSPVVNQPQHF. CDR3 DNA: TGTGCCAGCAGCCCAGTGGTCAATCAGCCCCAGCATTTT.

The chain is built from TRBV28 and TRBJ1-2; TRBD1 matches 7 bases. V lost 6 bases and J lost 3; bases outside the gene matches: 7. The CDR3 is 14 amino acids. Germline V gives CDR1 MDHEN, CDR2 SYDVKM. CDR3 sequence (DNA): TGTGCCAGCAGATCTACAGGGGAAGACTATGGCTACACCTTC. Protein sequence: CASRSTGEDYGYTF.

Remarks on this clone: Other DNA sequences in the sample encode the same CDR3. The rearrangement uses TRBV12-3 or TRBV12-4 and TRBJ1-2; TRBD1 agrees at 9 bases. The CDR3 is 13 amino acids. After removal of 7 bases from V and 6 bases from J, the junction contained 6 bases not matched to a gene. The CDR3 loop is CASNQDRGNGYTF. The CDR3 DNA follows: TGTGCCAGCAATCAAGACAGGGGGAATGGCTACACCTTC.

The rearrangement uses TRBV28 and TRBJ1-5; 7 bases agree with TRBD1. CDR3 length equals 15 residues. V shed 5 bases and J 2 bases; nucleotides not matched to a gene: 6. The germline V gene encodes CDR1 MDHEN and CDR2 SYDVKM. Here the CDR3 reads CASSQLDRGNQPQHF. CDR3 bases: TGTGCCAGCAGTCAATTAGACAGGGGCAATCAGCCCCAGCATTTT.

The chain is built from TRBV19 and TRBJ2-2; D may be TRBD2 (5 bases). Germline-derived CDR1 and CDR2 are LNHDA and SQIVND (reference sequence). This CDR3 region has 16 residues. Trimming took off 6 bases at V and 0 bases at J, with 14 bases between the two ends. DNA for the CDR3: TGTGCCAGTAGCCTCACAAGGCGGGCGAACACCGGGGAGCTGTTTTTT. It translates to CASSLTRRANTGELFF.

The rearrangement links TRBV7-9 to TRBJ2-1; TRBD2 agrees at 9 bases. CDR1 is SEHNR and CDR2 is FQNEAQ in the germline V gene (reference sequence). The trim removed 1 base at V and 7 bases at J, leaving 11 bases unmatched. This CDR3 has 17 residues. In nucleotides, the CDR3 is TGTGCCAGCAGCTTAGTTCTTGGGGTAGCGGGAGTAAATGAGCAGTTCTTC. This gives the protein CASSLVLGVAGVNEQFF.

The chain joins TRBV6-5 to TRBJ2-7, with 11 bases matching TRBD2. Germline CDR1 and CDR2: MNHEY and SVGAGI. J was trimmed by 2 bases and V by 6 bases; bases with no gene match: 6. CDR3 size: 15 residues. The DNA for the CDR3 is TGTGCCAGCAGCCCGACTAGCGGGAAACCCTACGAGCAGTACTTC. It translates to CASSPTSGKPYEQYF.

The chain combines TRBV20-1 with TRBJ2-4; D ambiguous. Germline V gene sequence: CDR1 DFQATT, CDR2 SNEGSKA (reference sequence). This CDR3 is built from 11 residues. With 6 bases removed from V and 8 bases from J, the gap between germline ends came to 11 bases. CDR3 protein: CSAPSPDIQYF. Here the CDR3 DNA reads TGCAGTGCCCCCTCGCCGGACATTCAGTACTTC.

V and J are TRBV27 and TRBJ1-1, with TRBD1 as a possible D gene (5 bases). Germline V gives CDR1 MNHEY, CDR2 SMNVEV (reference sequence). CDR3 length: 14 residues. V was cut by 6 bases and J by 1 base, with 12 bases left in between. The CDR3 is CASSRPGGNTEAFF. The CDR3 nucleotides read TGTGCCAGCAGCCGCCCCGGGGGGAACACTGAAGCTTTCTTT.

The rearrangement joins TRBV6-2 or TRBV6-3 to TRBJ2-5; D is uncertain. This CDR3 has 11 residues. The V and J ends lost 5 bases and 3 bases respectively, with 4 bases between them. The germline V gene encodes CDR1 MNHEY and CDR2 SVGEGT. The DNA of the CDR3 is TGTGCCAGCAGTCCGAAAGAGACCCAGTACTTC. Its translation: CASSPKETQYF.

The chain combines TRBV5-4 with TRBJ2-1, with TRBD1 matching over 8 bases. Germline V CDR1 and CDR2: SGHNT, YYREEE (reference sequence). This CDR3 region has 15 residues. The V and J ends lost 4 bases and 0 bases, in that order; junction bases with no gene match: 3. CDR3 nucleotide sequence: TGTGCCAGCAGCCGCGACAGGGGCTCCTACAATGAGCAGTTCTTC. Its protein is CASSRDRGSYNEQFF.

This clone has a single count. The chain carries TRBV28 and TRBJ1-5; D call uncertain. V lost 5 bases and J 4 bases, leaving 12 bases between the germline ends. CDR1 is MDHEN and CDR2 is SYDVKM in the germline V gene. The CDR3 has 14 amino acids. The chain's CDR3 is CASSLSMFNQPQHF. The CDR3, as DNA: TGTGCCAGCAGTCTGAGTATGTTTAATCAGCCCCAGCATTTT.

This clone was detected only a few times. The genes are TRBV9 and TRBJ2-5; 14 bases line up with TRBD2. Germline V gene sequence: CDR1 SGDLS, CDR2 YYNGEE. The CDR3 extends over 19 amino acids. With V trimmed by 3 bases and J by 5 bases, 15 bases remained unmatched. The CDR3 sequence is CASSAAGTGLAGVRETQYF. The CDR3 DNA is TGTGCCAGCAGCGCCGCTGGTACGGGACTAGCGGGAGTGAGGGAGACCCAGTACTTC.

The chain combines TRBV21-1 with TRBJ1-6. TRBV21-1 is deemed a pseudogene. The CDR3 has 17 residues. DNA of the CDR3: TGTGCCAGCAGCAAAGCAGGTAACCTCTCCTATAATTCACCCCTCCACTTT. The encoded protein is CASSKAGNLSYNSPLHF.

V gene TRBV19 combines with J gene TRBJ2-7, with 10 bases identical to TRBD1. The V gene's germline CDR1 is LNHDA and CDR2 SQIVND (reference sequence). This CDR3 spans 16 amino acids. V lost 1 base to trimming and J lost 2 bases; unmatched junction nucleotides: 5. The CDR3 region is CASSIGGTGDTYEQYF. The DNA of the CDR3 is TGTGCCAGTAGTATAGGCGGGACAGGGGACACCTACGAGCAGTACTTC.

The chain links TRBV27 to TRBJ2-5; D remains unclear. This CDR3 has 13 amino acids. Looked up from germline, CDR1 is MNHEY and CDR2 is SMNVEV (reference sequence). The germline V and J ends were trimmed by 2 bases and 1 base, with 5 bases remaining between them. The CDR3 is CASSLRPQETQYF. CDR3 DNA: TGTGCCAGCAGTTTAAGGCCCCAAGAGACCCAGTACTTC.

CDR3 nucleotides: TGTGCCAGCAGCAAGAGGGGCGAAACGGGTACGCAGTATTTT. Translation gives CASSKRGETGTQYF. This chain connects TRBV7-2 to TRBJ2-3; either TRBD1 or TRBD2 may supply D (5 bases each). The V end was cut by 5 bases, the J end by 8 bases, with 17 bases between. The germline CDR1 and CDR2 sequences are SGHTA and FQGNSA. The CDR3 contains 14 residues.

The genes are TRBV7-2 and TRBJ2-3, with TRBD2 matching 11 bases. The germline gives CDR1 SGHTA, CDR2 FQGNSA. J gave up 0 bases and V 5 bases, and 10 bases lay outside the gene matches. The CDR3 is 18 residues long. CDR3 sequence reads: CASSRGTSGGTSTDTQYF. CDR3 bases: TGTGCCAGCAGCCGGGGGACTAGCGGTGGAACTAGCACAGATACGCAGTATTTT. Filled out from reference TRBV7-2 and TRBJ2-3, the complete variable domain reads GAGVSQSPSNKVTEKGKDVELRCDPISGHTALYWYRQSLGQGLEFLIYFQGNSAPDKSGLPSDRFSAERTGGSVSTLTIQRTQQEDSAVYLCASSRGTSGGTSTDTQYFGPGTRLTVL.

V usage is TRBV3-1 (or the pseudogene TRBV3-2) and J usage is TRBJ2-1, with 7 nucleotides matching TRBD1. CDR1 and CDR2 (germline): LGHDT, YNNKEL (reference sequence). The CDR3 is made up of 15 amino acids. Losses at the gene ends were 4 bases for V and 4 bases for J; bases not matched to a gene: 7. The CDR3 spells CASSPRTGFYNEQFF. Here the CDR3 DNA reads TGTGCCAGCAGCCCTAGGACAGGTTTTTACAATGAGCAGTTCTTC.

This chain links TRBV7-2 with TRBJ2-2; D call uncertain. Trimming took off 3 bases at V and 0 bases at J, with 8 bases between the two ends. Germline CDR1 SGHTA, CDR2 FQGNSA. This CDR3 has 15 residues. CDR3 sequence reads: CASSLFWANTGELFF. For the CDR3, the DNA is TGTGCCAGCAGCTTGTTTTGGGCGAACACCGGGGAGCTGTTTTTT.

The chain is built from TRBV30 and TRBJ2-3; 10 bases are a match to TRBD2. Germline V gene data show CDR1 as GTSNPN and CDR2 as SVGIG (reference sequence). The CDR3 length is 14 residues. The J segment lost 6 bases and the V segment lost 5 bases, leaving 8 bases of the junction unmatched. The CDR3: CAWGVAGGRDTQYF. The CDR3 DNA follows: TGTGCCTGGGGGGTAGCGGGAGGACGGGATACGCAGTATTTT.

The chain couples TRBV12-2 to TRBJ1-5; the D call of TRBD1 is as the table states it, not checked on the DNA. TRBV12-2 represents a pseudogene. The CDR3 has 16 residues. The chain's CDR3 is CASRVGTSLSNQPQHF. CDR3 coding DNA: TGTGCAAGTCGCGTGGGGACAAGCCTTAGCAATCAGCCCCAGCATTTT.

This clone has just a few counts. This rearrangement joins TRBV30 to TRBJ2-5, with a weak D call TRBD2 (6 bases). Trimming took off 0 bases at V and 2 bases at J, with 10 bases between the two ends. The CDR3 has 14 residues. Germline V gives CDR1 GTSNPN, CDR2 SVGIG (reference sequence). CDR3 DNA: TGTGCCTGGAGTGTGGGAGGCGGTCAAGAGACCCAGTACTTC. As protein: CAWSVGGGQETQYF.

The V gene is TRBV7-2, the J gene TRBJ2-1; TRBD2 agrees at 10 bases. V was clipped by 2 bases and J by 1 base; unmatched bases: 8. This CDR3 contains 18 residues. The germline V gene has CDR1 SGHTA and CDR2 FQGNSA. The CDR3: CASSLNGAAGGSYNEQFF. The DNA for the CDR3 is TGTGCCAGCAGCTTAAATGGCGCAGCGGGAGGGTCCTACAATGAGCAGTTCTTC.

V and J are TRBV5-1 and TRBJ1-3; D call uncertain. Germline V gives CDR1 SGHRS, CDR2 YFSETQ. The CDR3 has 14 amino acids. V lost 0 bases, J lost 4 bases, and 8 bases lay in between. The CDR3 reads CASSLGDTGNTIYF. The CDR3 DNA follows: TGCGCCAGCAGCTTGGGTGATACCGGAAACACCATATATTTT.

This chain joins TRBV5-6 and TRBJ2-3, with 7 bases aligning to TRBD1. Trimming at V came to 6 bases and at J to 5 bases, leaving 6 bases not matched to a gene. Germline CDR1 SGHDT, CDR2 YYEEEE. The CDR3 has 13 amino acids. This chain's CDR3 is CASNHPGGDTQYF. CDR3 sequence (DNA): TGTGCCAGCAACCATCCAGGGGGAGATACGCAGTATTTT.

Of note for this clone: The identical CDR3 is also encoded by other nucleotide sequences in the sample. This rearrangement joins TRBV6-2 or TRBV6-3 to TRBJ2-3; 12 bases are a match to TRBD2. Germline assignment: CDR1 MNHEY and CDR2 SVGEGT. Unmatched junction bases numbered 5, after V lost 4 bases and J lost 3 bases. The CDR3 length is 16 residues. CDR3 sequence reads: CASSSPSGRATDTQYF. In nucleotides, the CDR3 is TGTGCCAGCAGTTCGCCTAGCGGGAGGGCGACAGATACGCAGTATTTT.